This T cell receptor beta chain was obtained from a study of control samples from healthy donors and cancer patients. Generated by immunoSEQ multiplex PCR, the TCRdb table keeps only in-frame clones and is missing some. The table lists some 180,000 clones. Germline V gene lookup returns CDR1 LNHDA and CDR2 SQIVND (reference sequence). The J segment lost 7 bases and the V segment lost 5 bases, leaving 11 bases of the junction unmatched. The CDR3 length is 17 residues. The chain links TRBV19 to TRBJ1-4; the match to TRBD1 covers 12 bases. Sequencing used blood. This receptor was taken from a woman aged 25 to 39 in good health. The CDR3 loop reads CASSSPGQGAGVEKLFF. As DNA, the CDR3 is TGTGCCAGTAGTTCGCCGGGACAGGGGGCTGGAGTTGAAAAACTGTTTTTT. The full variable domain, in which reference TRBV19 and TRBJ1-4 provide the parts outside the CDR3, is DGGITQSPKYLFRKEGQNVTLSCEQNLNHDAMYWYRQDPGQGLRLIYYSQIVNDFQKGDIAEGYSVSREKKESFPLTVTSAQKNPTAFYLCASSSPGQGAGVEKLFFGSGTQLSVL.